A single sample is the source of the 29 T cell receptor beta chains below, sequenced in a study of T cell changes during pregnancy in multiple sclerosis. TCRdb's copy holds only in-frame clones and misses some; the assay was immunoSEQ multiplex PCR. Of about 68,000 clones in the sample, over 75% were seen once. The material sequenced was peripheral blood, taken in the third trimester of pregnancy. The receptors here all came from a female donor with multiple sclerosis, enrolled in a pregnancy study.

The chain joins TRBV7-3 to TRBJ2-3; D is unclear. This CDR3 spans 13 amino acids. Trimming left V 2 bases short and J 2 bases short, with 5 bases between. From germline, CDR1 is SGHTA and CDR2 FQGTGA. The CDR3, as DNA: TGTGCCAGCAGCTTATCCCTCACAGATACGCAGTATTTT. Its translation: CASSLSLTDTQYF.

The chain combines TRBV27 with TRBJ1-4, with TRBD1 identical over 7 bases. The CDR3 runs to 15 residues. The germline V gene has CDR1 MNHEY and CDR2 SMNVEV (reference sequence). The J segment lost 3 bases and the V segment lost 4 bases, leaving 5 bases of the junction unmatched. The CDR3 protein is CASSYRGFANEKLFF. Here the CDR3 DNA reads TGTGCCAGCAGTTACAGGGGATTCGCTAATGAAAAACTGTTTTTT. The entire variable domain, with the rest obtained from reference TRBV27 and TRBJ1-4, is as follows: EAQVTQNPRYLITVTGKKLTVTCSQNMNHEYMSWYRQDPGLGLRQIYYSMNVEVTDKGDVPEGYKVSRKEKRNFPLILESPSPNQTSLYFCASSYRGFANEKLFFGSGTQLSVL.

This rearrangement joins TRBV7-9 to TRBJ1-2; 7 bases agree with TRBD1. The CDR3 covers 13 residues. The V gene's germline CDR1 is SEHNR and CDR2 FQNEAQ (reference sequence). The junction had 4 bases not matched to a gene; V was cut back by 4 bases and J by 5 bases. Written as DNA, the CDR3 is TGTGCCAGCAGCTCCCGGGACAGTTATGGCTACACCTTC. As protein: CASSSRDSYGYTF.

V is TRBV27 and J is TRBJ2-7; a weak D match, TRBD1 (6 bases). The V gene lost 6 bases and the J gene lost 6 bases, with 15 bases spanning the gap. Germline CDR1 MNHEY, CDR2 SMNVEV (reference sequence). The CDR3 runs to 13 residues. Here the CDR3 DNA reads TGTGCCAGCAGCCCGACAGGCTCCGTCGAGCAGTACTTC. Its translation: CASSPTGSVEQYF.

The chain carries TRBV4-2 and TRBJ2-2; D is possibly TRBD2 (6 bases). Trimming shortened V by 3 bases and J by 2 bases, and 10 bases separated the two germline ends. The CDR3 covers 15 residues. CDR1 and CDR2 from the germline V gene are LGHNA and YNFKEQ. The DNA of the CDR3 is TGTGCCAGCAGCCACCGGCGGGGCAACACCGGGGAGCTGTTTTTT. Translation gives CASSHRRGNTGELFF.

With respect to this clone: Other nucleotide sequences from this sample produce the same CDR3. The rearrangement joins TRBV6-5 to TRBJ1-5; a possible D gene is TRBD1 (6 bases). Trimming removed 6 bases at V and 4 bases at J, with 10 bases between. This CDR3 contains 13 residues. The germline V gene has CDR1 MNHEY and CDR2 SVGAGI. The CDR3 loop is CASSWTENQPQHF. Written as DNA, the CDR3 is TGTGCCAGCAGCTGGACAGAGAATCAGCCCCAGCATTTT.

This clone came up once. The rearrangement links TRBV4-1 to TRBJ2-7; the match to TRBD1 covers 9 bases. This CDR3 is 16 amino acids long. J lost 4 bases, V lost 2 bases, and 9 bases had no gene match. Germline values: CDR1 MGHRA, CDR2 YSYEKL. This chain's CDR3 is CASSQNPDRGSYEQYF. In DNA, the CDR3 is TGCGCCAGCAGCCAAAACCCGGACAGGGGATCGTACGAGCAGTACTTC.

This chain uses TRBV5-4 with TRBJ2-6; D is uncertain. Germline V gives CDR1 SGHNT, CDR2 YYREEE (reference sequence). V was trimmed by 4 bases and J by 0 bases, leaving 11 bases between them. The CDR3 has 16 residues. In DNA form, the CDR3 reads TGTGCCAGCAGCGGCTCCCCCAGCTCTGGGGCCAACGTCCTGACTTTC. This codes for CASSGSPSSGANVLTF.

Here the CDR3 reads CASSILRTGSGANVLTF. The CDR3 DNA reads as TGTGCCAGTAGTATTTTGCGGACAGGTTCTGGGGCCAACGTCCTGACTTTC. The J gene is TRBJ2-6, the V gene TRBV19; TRBD1 matches 7 bases. Trimming took 3 bases from V and 1 from J; bases not matched to a gene: 6. Looked up from germline, CDR1 is LNHDA and CDR2 is SQIVND (reference sequence). This CDR3 is 17 amino acids long. Full variable domain (remainder filled in from reference TRBV19 and TRBJ2-6): DGGITQSPKYLFRKEGQNVTLSCEQNLNHDAMYWYRQDPGQGLRLIYYSQIVNDFQKGDIAEGYSVSREKKESFPLTVTSAQKNPTAFYLCASSILRTGSGANVLTFGAGSRLTVL.

The chain joins TRBV12-5 to TRBJ1-1; D unresolved. There are 13 residues in the CDR3. Germline values: CDR1 LGHNT, CDR2 FRNRAP. V dropped 2 bases and J dropped 3 bases, with 7 bases sitting between them. CDR3 protein: CASGLPSDTEAFF. The CDR3 DNA is TGTGCTAGTGGTTTGCCCTCAGACACTGAAGCTTTCTTT.

This chain links TRBV4-3 with TRBJ2-3, with D maybe TRBD2 (7 bases). The germline gives CDR1 LGHNA, CDR2 YSLEER. The CDR3 is 16 amino acids. Deletions cut 1 base from V and 2 bases from J, with 13 bases between. The CDR3 DNA reads as TGCGCCAGCAGCCAAGCATTAGGGGGGGACACAGATACGCAGTATTTT. Its translation: CASSQALGGDTDTQYF.

V and J are TRBV28 and TRBJ1-1, with D unresolved. V shed 6 bases and J shed 7 bases, with 18 bases lying between them. The V gene's germline CDR1 is MDHEN and CDR2 SYDVKM. This CDR3 is 14 amino acids long. CDR3 residues: CASSSGVKIVEAFF. CDR3 sequence (DNA): TGTGCCAGCAGCTCGGGTGTGAAGATCGTTGAAGCTTTCTTT.

The chain recombines TRBV10-3 with TRBJ2-7; tentatively, D is TRBD1 (5 bases). V dropped 0 bases and J dropped 3 bases, with 12 bases sitting between them. There are 15 residues in the CDR3. CDR1 is ENHRY and CDR2 is SYGVKD in the germline V gene. DNA for the CDR3: TGTGCCATCAGTGAGTCTGGTAGGGGTGGCTACGAGCAGTACTTC. Residues: CAISESGRGGYEQYF.

The chain has TRBV7-9 and TRBJ2-5, with 12 bases that match TRBD2. The CDR3 spans 17 residues. V shed 5 bases, J shed 7 bases, and the junction held 14 bases outside the gene matches. Looked up from germline, CDR1 is SEHNR and CDR2 is FQNEAQ (reference sequence). In nucleotides, the CDR3 is TGTGCCAGCAGCCCAGGACTAGCGGGACCGGGGTTTGGGACCCAGTACTTC. Translating gives CASSPGLAGPGFGTQYF.

This clone was seen a single time. The chain uses TRBV5-1 and TRBJ1-2; D unresolved. The CDR3 is made up of 16 amino acids. V lost 1 base to trimming and J lost 2 bases, with 15 bases between them. The germline V gene encodes CDR1 SGHRS and CDR2 YFSETQ. CDR3 DNA: TGCGCCAGCAGCTTGTTTCCGGAGGGCTCAAACTATGGCTACACCTTC. It codes for CASSLFPEGSNYGYTF. Combining the CDR3 with reference TRBV5-1 and TRBJ1-2 gives the whole variable domain KAGVTQTPRYLIKTRGQQVTLSCSPISGHRSVSWYQQTPGQGLQFLFEYFSETQRNKGNFPGRFSGRQFSNSRSEMNVSTLELGDSALYLCASSLFPEGSNYGYTFGSGTRLTVV.

The chain has TRBV4-1 and TRBJ1-2; D perhaps matches TRBD1 (6 bases). Between the trimmed V and J ends, which lost 0 bases and 7 bases, there was a span of 15 bases. CDR3 length: 15 amino acids. Germline V gives CDR1 MGHRA, CDR2 YSYEKL. CDR3 nucleotide sequence: TGCGCCAGCAGCCAAGATACGGAGGGGGGGCTTGGCTACACCTTC. Translated: CASSQDTEGGLGYTF.

The chain has TRBV18 and TRBJ1-6; D gene uncertain. Germline V gene data show CDR1 as KGHSH and CDR2 as LQKENI. The CDR3 is 14 residues long. V shed 5 bases and J shed 9 bases, with 14 bases lying between them. CDR3 residues: CASSSPTEASPLHF. In DNA form, the CDR3 reads TGTGCCAGCTCATCCCCAACGGAGGCTTCACCCCTCCACTTT. Using reference TRBV18 and TRBJ1-6 for the parts outside the CDR3, the full variable domain is NAGVMQNPRHLVRRRGQEARLRCSPMKGHSHVYWYRQLPEEGLKFMVYLQKENIIDESGMPKERFSAEFPKEGPSILRIQQVVRGDSAAYFCASSSPTEASPLHFGNGTRLTVT.

V gene TRBV5-6 combines with J gene TRBJ2-2; D possibly corresponds to TRBD2 (5 bases). CDR3 length equals 14 residues. V gave up 7 bases and J gave up 2 bases, with 12 bases separating them. Germline V gene data show CDR1 as SGHDT and CDR2 as YYEEEE. CDR3 region: CASLAQFNTGELFF. As DNA, the CDR3 is TGTGCCAGCTTAGCGCAGTTTAACACCGGGGAGCTGTTTTTT.

This chain connects TRBV30 to TRBJ1-1; tentative D call: TRBD1 (6 bases). CDR1 and CDR2 (germline): GTSNPN, SVGIG (reference sequence). V dropped 5 bases and J dropped 0 bases, with 16 bases sitting between them. CDR3 length: 15 amino acids. CDR3 nucleotide sequence: TGTGCCTGGGCCGCGCGGACAGCCATGAACACTGAAGCTTTCTTT. Amino acid sequence: CAWAARTAMNTEAFF.

The chain recombines TRBV11-2 with TRBJ2-7; D is possibly TRBD1 (5 bases). CDR1 SGHAT and CDR2 FQNNGV come from the germline V gene. The CDR3 extends over 12 amino acids. The V end was cut by 5 bases, the J end by 2 bases, with 7 bases between. The CDR3 DNA is TGTGCCAGCAGCAGGGGCCCCTACGAGCAGTACTTC. Encoded protein: CASSRGPYEQYF.

This chain joins TRBV5-6 and TRBJ1-2; D not resolved. In germline, CDR1 is SGHDT, CDR2 YYEEEE. V shed 3 bases and J shed 3 bases, with 3 bases lying between them. The CDR3 sequence is 11 residues long. The CDR3 nucleotides are TGTGCCAGCAGCTCCTACTATGGCTACACCTTC. This sequence encodes CASSSYYGYTF. The whole variable domain, filled in from reference TRBV5-6 and TRBJ1-2, reads DAGVTQSPTHLIKTRGQQVTLRCSPKSGHDTVSWYQQALGQGPQFIFQYYEEEERQRGNFPDRFSGHQFPNYSSELNVNALLLGDSALYLCASSSYYGYTFGSGTRLTVV.

This chain links TRBV2 with TRBJ1-1; D is undetermined. Germline values: CDR1 SNHLY, CDR2 FYNNEI. Trimming pared 8 bases from V and 1 base from J, leaving 11 bases between. CDR3 size: 13 residues. The CDR3 reads CASCFQANTEAFF. The CDR3 coding sequence is TGTGCCAGCTGTTTTCAAGCGAACACTGAAGCTTTCTTT.

V usage is TRBV11-2 and J usage is TRBJ2-7; TRBD2 agrees at 9 bases. Germline V CDR1 and CDR2: SGHAT, FQNNGV. The V and J ends lost 5 bases and 2 bases, in that order; junction bases with no gene match: 7. This CDR3 is built from 15 residues. CDR3 in amino acids: CASSRKREATYEQYF. DNA for the CDR3: TGTGCCAGCAGCCGCAAGCGGGAGGCCACCTACGAGCAGTACTTC.

The V gene is TRBV11-1, the J gene TRBJ2-5, with D possibly TRBD2 on 5 matching bases. The CDR3 loop spans 16 amino acids. Germline CDR1 reads SGHAT; CDR2 reads FQDESV (reference sequence). The V end lost 1 base, the J end lost 5 bases, and 17 bases lay between the germline ends. The CDR3 bases are TGTGCCAGCAGCTTAGTGCTAGGAGGAGGAGGCGAGACCCAGTACTTC. Translation: CASSLVLGGGGETQYF.

Written as DNA, the CDR3 is TGCGCCAGCAGCTTGCTCGCAGATACGCAGTATTTT. Its protein product is CASSLLADTQYF. V usage is TRBV5-1 and J usage is TRBJ2-3; no clear D. Germline CDR1 and CDR2: SGHRS and YFSETQ. Trimming removed 1 base from V and 4 bases from J, with 4 bases in between. The CDR3 runs to 12 residues.

This clone was detected once. V usage is TRBV6-5 and J usage is TRBJ2-3; TRBD1 might be the D (5 bases). This CDR3 spans 14 amino acids. The V gene's germline CDR1 is MNHEY and CDR2 SVGAGI. The V and J ends lost 0 bases and 6 bases respectively, with 10 bases between them. The CDR3, as DNA: TGTGCCAGCAGTTACTCGAAGGGGTTTGATACGCAGTATTTT. Amino acid sequence: CASSYSKGFDTQYF.

The chain couples TRBV25-1 to TRBJ2-1; D may be TRBD1 (5 bases). The CDR3 runs 14 residues. CDR1 is MGHDK and CDR2 is SYGVNS in the germline V gene. V was cut by 8 bases and J by 0 bases, with 11 bases left in between. The CDR3 region has the DNA TGTGCCAGCCAGGGTTATTTCTCCTACAATGAGCAGTTCTTC. It yields the protein CASQGYFSYNEQFF. The variable domain in full, completed from reference TRBV25-1 and TRBJ2-1, reads EADIYQTPRYLVIGTGKKITLECSQTMGHDKMYWYQQDPGMELHLIHYSYGVNSTEKGDLSSESTVSRIRTEHFPLTLESARPSHTSQYLCASQGYFSYNEQFFGPGTRLTVL.

The chain has TRBV5-6 and TRBJ2-7, with D tentatively TRBD1 (6 bases). This CDR3 comprises 14 residues. V lost 6 bases and J 3 bases, leaving 16 bases between the germline ends. CDR1 and CDR2 from the germline V gene are SGHDT and YYEEEE. The CDR3, as DNA: TGTGCCAGCACGTCAGGGGTTCCTCTCTACGAGCAGTACTTC. Its protein product is CASTSGVPLYEQYF.

The chain uses TRBV7-3 and TRBJ2-5; 8 bases line up with TRBD2. The CDR3 extends over 16 amino acids. The V segment lost 2 bases and the J segment 0 bases; nucleotides outside the gene matches: 5. Per germline, CDR1 SGHTA and CDR2 FQGTGA. Here the CDR3 reads CASSLLGGGHQETQYF. The CDR3 nucleotides read TGTGCCAGCAGCTTATTGGGCGGGGGGCACCAAGAGACCCAGTACTTC.